The rows below give T cell receptor beta chains drawn from one sample of a study of T cell responses to AZD1222 COVID-19 vaccine. Measured with immunoSEQ multiplex PCR; TCRdb has only the in-frame clones, and not every one. The sample has tens of thousands of clones; more than 85% are singletons. The starting material was peripheral blood, obtained 28 days after the second AZD1222 dose. All receptors come from an adult who received the AZD1222 COVID-19 vaccine. CDR3s include the opening cysteine and the closing phenylalanine or tryptophan. D genes are given only for firm matches. Clone size is given for some rows only: seen once, a few or many times, or a class if the clone is expanded.

v_gene	abundance	j_gene	d_gene	CDR3aa	CDR3nt
TRBV10-3	once	TRBJ1-5	TRBD1	CAISVEQGDQPQHF	TGTGCCATCAGTGTGGAACAGGGGGATCAGCCCCAGCATTTT
TRBV7-8	once	TRBJ2-2	.	CASSLPRTFEGTGELFF	TGTGCCAGCAGCTTACCCAGGACTTTCGAGGGCACCGGGGAGCTGTTTTTT
TRBV27	.	TRBJ2-1	.	CASKMSGDYEQFF	TGTGCCAGCAAGATGTCGGGAGACTATGAGCAGTTCTTC
TRBV28	.	TRBJ2-1	.	CASSLTGREQFF	TGTGCCAGCAGTTTAACGGGGCGGGAGCAGTTCTTC
TRBV5-1	.	TRBJ2-7	.	CASSLEGTDTYEQYF	TGCGCCAGCAGCTTGGAAGGGACCGACACCTACGAGCAGTACTTC
TRBV28	.	TRBJ1-5	.	CASSLFRDNQPQHF	TGTGCCAGCAGTTTATTCAGGGACAATCAGCCCCAGCATTTT
TRBV11-3	.	TRBJ2-2	TRBD2	CASSWGLASGELFF	TGTGCCAGCAGCTGGGGACTAGCGTCCGGGGAGCTGTTTTTT
TRBV18	.	TRBJ2-7	.	CASSPRQSSSYEQYF	TGTGCCAGCTCACCACGGCAGTCCAGCTCCTACGAGCAGTACTTC
TRBV12-3/TRBV12-4	.	TRBJ1-3	.	CASDGVDRLIYF	TGTGCCAGCGACGGTGTGGACCGGTTGATATATTTT
TRBV20-1	.	TRBJ2-3	.	CSAIADTQYF	TGCAGTGCTATCGCAGATACGCAGTATTTT
TRBV27	few	TRBJ2-7	TRBD2	CASSERGYEQYF	TGTGCCAGCAGTGAGCGGGGCTACGAGCAGTACTTC
TRBV5-1	.	TRBJ2-5	TRBD2	CASSPSPKAGEETQYF	TGCGCCAGCAGCCCCTCGCCTAAAGCGGGAGAAGAGACCCAGTACTTC
TRBV10-3	.	TRBJ2-1	TRBD2	CAISESVWGGSSNEQFF	TGTGCCATCAGTGAGTCGGTGTGGGGCGGGAGCTCCAATGAGCAGTTCTTC
TRBV6-2/TRBV6-3	.	TRBJ2-7	.	CASSRTGSHYEQYF	TGTGCCAGCAGTCGAACCGGGAGTCACTACGAGCAGTACTTC
TRBV7-9	.	TRBJ2-7	TRBD2	CASKLAGVYEQYF	TGTGCCAGCAAACTAGCGGGAGTTTACGAGCAGTACTTC